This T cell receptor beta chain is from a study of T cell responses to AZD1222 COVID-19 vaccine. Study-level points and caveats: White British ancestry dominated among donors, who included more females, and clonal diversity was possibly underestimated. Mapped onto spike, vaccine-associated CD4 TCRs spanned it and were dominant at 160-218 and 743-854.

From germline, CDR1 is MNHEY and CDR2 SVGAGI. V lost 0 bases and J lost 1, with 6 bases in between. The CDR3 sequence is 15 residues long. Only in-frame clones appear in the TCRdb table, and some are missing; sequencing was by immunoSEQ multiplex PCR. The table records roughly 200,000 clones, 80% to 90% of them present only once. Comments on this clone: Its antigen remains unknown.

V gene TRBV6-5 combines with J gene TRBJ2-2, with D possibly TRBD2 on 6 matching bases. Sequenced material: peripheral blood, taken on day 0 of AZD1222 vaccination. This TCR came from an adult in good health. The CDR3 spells CASSYSGGNTGELFF. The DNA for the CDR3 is TGTGCCAGCAGTTACTCGGGAGGGAACACCGGGGAGCTGTTTTTT.